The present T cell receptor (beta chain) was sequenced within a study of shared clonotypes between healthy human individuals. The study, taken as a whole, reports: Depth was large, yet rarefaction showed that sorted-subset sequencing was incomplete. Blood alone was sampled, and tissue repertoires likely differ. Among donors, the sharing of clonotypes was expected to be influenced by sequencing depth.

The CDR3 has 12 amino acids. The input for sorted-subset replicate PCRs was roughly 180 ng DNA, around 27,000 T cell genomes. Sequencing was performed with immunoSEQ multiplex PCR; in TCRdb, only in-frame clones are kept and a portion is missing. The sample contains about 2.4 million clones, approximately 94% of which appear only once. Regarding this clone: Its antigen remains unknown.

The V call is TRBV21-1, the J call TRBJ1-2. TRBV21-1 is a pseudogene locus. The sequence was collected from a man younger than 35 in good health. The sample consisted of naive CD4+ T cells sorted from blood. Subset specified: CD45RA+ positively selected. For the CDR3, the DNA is TGTGCCAGCAAGGAGGGCGGGTATGGCTACACCTTC. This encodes CASKEGGYGYTF.